This T cell receptor beta chain was identified during a study of cytomegalovirus exposure and HLA in healthy donors. Broader study findings: In a later analysis, across HLA loci, associated TCR counts were highest for DRB1, lowest for HLA-C. Listed as cytomegalovirus-associated were 150 to 200 TCR beta chains. As was reported, the classifier diagnosed cytomegalovirus status with high specificity and sensitivity.

The CDR3 covers 17 residues. Germline values: CDR1 SGHNT, CDR2 YYREEE (reference sequence). The V segment lost 4 bases and the J segment 7 bases; nucleotides outside the gene matches: 15. Healthy people donating bone marrow made up the donors. Note on this clone: What it recognizes is unknown.

Amplification used 60 Vbeta primers and 13 Jbeta primers. The data were produced by immunoSEQ multiplex PCR, yet TCRdb's version contains in-frame clones alone and is incomplete. The table has some 150,000 clones, roughly 75% seen once. The chain recombines TRBV5-4 with TRBJ2-5; TRBD2 matches 11 bases. Sequencing was carried out using PBMCs. The source of this sequence is a man younger than 45 in good health and CMV-seronegative. In nucleotides, the CDR3 is TGTGCCAGCAGCCTAGGGGCGACTAGCGGGACAGTGGGGACCCAGTACTTC. Translation gives CASSLGATSGTVGTQYF.